This TCR beta chain is from a study of regulatory T cells in long-lasting Graves disease. Building of the TCR beta libraries involved iRepertoire HTBI primers and Arm-PCR of CDR3 regions. One entry per CDR3 protein, called by TCRdb with MiXCR from the multiplex PCR reads. In the table there are about 470,000 distinct CDR3 sequences, 20% to 25% of which are singletons. This clonotype was observed a handful of times. Indicated time point: persistent/refractory GD, antithyroid drugs over 5 years with positive TRAb. Isolated PBMC RNA provided the starting material for the TCR library. Source: peripheral blood mononuclear cells (PBMCs), taken when the disease was refractory, from a patient treated with antithyroid drugs. This clonotype was sampled from a female donor with Graves disease.

The CDR3 DNA reads TGCAGTGCTGCGGGACAGCAAGAGACCCAGTACTTC. Protein: CSAAGQQETQYF. The chain employs TRBV20-1 and TRBJ2-5; tentative D call: TRBD1 (7 bases). The CDR3 has 12 amino acids. Germline V gene lookup returns CDR1 DFQATT and CDR2 SNEGSKA (reference sequence). The V and J ends lost 5 bases and 2 bases respectively, with 9 bases between them.